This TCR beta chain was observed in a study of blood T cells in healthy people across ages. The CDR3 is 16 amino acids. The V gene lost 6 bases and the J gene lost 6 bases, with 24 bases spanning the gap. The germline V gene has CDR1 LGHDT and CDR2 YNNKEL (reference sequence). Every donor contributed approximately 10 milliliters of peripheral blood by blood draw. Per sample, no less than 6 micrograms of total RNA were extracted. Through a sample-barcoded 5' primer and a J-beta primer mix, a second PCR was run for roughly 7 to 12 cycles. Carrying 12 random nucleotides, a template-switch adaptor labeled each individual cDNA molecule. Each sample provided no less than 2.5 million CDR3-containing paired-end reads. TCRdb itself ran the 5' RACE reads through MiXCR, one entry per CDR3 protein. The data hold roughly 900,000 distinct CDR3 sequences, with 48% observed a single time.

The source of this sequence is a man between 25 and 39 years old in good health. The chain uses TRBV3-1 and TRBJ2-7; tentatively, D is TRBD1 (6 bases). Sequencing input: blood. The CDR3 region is CASSRIQGGGSSEQYF. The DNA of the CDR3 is TGTGCCAGCAGTCGCATACAGGGTGGAGGTTCTAGCGAGCAGTACTTC.